The 28 T cell receptor beta chains below all came from one sample that was sequenced in a study of vaccination effects on CD4 cells after COVID-19. Antigen-specific CD4+ T cells expanded by the ViraFEST assay with viral peptide pools were then sequenced. Culture lasted 10 days before CD4+ T cell isolation. Two-dose vaccination with either BNT162b2 or mRNA-1273 was given to the participants. These receptors are not linked to any known antigen. The repertoire was sequenced with immunoSEQ multiplex PCR; TCRdb's copy has only in-frame clones and lacks some. Of about 48,000 clones listed, around 74% were seen once; the top ten hold around 15%. Sequences were derived from CD4+ T cells from PBMCs cultured with HCoV-OC43 spike peptides, sampled after COVID-19 vaccination. Sample subset: HCoV-OC43 spike overlapping peptide pool stimulation. These receptors were taken from a human donor who received a COVID-19 vaccine.

The rearrangement joins TRBV6-6 to TRBJ1-1; possibly TRBD1 for D (6 bases). V lost 6 bases and J lost 5, with 22 bases in between. This CDR3 contains 16 residues. Germline V gene lookup returns CDR1 MNHNY and CDR2 SVGAGI (reference sequence). As DNA, the CDR3 is TGTGCCAGCAGCTCCTGGGGGTCAGGGGAGGGGACTGAAGCTTTCTTT. It is translated as CASSSWGSGEGTEAFF.

This clone was counted between two and nine times. V is TRBV6-5 and J is TRBJ2-5, with TRBD1 as a possible D gene (6 bases). The V and J ends lost 5 bases and 6 bases respectively, with 13 bases between them. In germline, CDR1 is MNHEY, CDR2 SVGAGI. This CDR3 is built from 13 residues. CDR3 DNA sequence: TGTGCCAGCAGTCGACAGGCCAGCAAGACCCAGTACTTC. Protein product: CASSRQASKTQYF.

This clone has just one count. V gene TRBV6-5 combines with J gene TRBJ2-7; the match to TRBD1 covers 11 bases. Germline V gives CDR1 MNHEY, CDR2 SVGAGI. J was trimmed by 2 bases and V by 2 bases; bases with no gene match: 2. The length of the CDR3 is 15 residues. Here the CDR3 reads CASSYGTGGAYEQYF. The DNA of the CDR3 is TGTGCCAGCAGTTACGGGACAGGGGGGGCCTACGAGCAGTACTTC.

The table lists this clone with a few counts. The CDR3 sequence: CASSAGMNTEAFF. As DNA, the CDR3 is TGTGCCAGCAGCGCCGGGATGAACACTGAAGCTTTCTTT. The chain recombines TRBV7-2 with TRBJ1-1; D remains ambiguous. V was clipped by 5 bases and J by 0 bases, with 7 bases between them. CDR1 and CDR2 from the germline V gene are SGHTA and FQGNSA. The CDR3 spans 13 residues.

The rearrangement uses TRBV19 and TRBJ1-5; 8 bases fit TRBD1. The CDR3 length is 14 residues. Germline CDR1 reads LNHDA; CDR2 reads SQIVND (reference sequence). Trimming cost V 2 bases and J 4 bases; bases outside gene matches: 1. In nucleotides, the CDR3 is TGTGCCAGTAGTATAACAGGGGGGAATCAGCCCCAGCATTTT. Its protein is CASSITGGNQPQHF. Complete variable domain (other parts from reference TRBV19 and TRBJ1-5): DGGITQSPKYLFRKEGQNVTLSCEQNLNHDAMYWYRQDPGQGLRLIYYSQIVNDFQKGDIAEGYSVSREKKESFPLTVTSAQKNPTAFYLCASSITGGNQPQHFGDGTRLSIL.

The chain employs TRBV6-5 and TRBJ1-5; no reliable D call. The CDR3 runs to 14 residues. V was shortened by 6 bases and J by 1 base, with 10 bases between the two germline ends. Germline-derived CDR1 and CDR2 are MNHEY and SVGAGI. The CDR3 DNA follows: TGTGCCAGCAGACCCAGCGTAAGCAATCAGCCCCAGCATTTT. This translates into CASRPSVSNQPQHF.

The rearrangement links TRBV5-6 to TRBJ1-1; weak D call: TRBD1 (5 bases). This CDR3 is built from 15 residues. The germline V gene has CDR1 SGHDT and CDR2 YYEEEE. The V gene lost 1 base and the J gene lost 1 base, with 11 bases spanning the gap. The CDR3 DNA reads as TGTGCCAGCAGCTTGTGGGGACGGAAGAACACTGAAGCTTTCTTT. Translated, it gives CASSLWGRKNTEAFF. The variable domain in full, completed from reference TRBV5-6 and TRBJ1-1, reads DAGVTQSPTHLIKTRGQQVTLRCSPKSGHDTVSWYQQALGQGPQFIFQYYEEEERQRGNFPDRFSGHQFPNYSSELNVNALLLGDSALYLCASSLWGRKNTEAFFGQGTRLTVV.

This sequence joins TRBV18 and TRBJ2-2, with TRBD1 matching over 12 bases. With 3 bases clipped from V and 6 bases from J, the junction kept 5 bases outside the gene matches. CDR3 size: 16 residues. The germline gives CDR1 KGHSH, CDR2 LQKENI. CDR3 nucleotides: TGTGCCAGCTCACCGGGGACAGGGGGCTCATCCGGGGAGCTGTTTTTT. It encodes CASSPGTGGSSGELFF.

Here the CDR3 DNA reads TGCGCCAGCAGCTTGGGGGACAGGAACACAGATACGCAGTATTTT. It specifies CASSLGDRNTDTQYF. This rearrangement joins TRBV5-1 to TRBJ2-3; 8 nucleotides agree with TRBD1. V lost 0 bases, J lost 2 bases, and 2 bases stayed unmatched. Germline V lookup: CDR1 SGHRS, CDR2 YFSETQ. The CDR3 has 15 residues.

This chain joins TRBV10-3 and TRBJ2-3, with 8 bases fitting TRBD1. V lost 4 bases, J lost 5 bases, and 5 bases stayed unmatched. The germline V gene has CDR1 ENHRY and CDR2 SYGVKD. There are 14 residues in the CDR3. The CDR3 region is CAISGTGKGDTQYF. The CDR3, as DNA: TGTGCCATCAGTGGGACAGGGAAGGGAGATACGCAGTATTTT.

The rearrangement joins TRBV6-5 to TRBJ2-7; 10 nucleotides line up with TRBD1. Germline loops: CDR1 MNHEY, CDR2 SVGAGI. The CDR3 is made up of 14 amino acids. Germline trimming cut 7 bases from V and 0 bases from J; bases unmatched to any gene: 3. CDR3 region: CASTRDRGSYEQYF. The DNA of the CDR3 is TGTGCCAGCACAAGGGACAGGGGCTCCTACGAGCAGTACTTC.

This sequence joins TRBV30 and TRBJ1-5, with D possibly being TRBD1 (5 bases). Germline V gene lookup returns CDR1 GTSNPN and CDR2 SVGIG (reference sequence). The V end lost 1 base, the J end lost 7 bases, and 11 bases lay between the germline ends. The CDR3 totals 13 residues. Written as DNA, the CDR3 is TGTGCCTGGAGTGGTGGGGGTGGGCAGCCCCAGCATTTT. Translation gives CAWSGGGGQPQHF.

Comment on this clone: The sample contains more than one DNA sequence encoding this CDR3. The chain couples TRBV6-1 to TRBJ1-2, with D uncertain. The V gene's germline CDR1 is MNHNS and CDR2 SASEGT. This CDR3 is built from 12 residues. V gave up 1 base and J gave up 8 bases, with 8 bases separating them. The DNA for the CDR3 is TGTGCCAGCAGTGAAGGCGGGGTAGGCTACACCTTC. This gives the protein CASSEGGVGYTF.

The chain has TRBV3-1 (or the pseudogene TRBV3-2) and TRBJ2-7; tentatively, D is TRBD2 (5 bases). The length of the CDR3 is 14 residues. Germline V gives CDR1 LGHDT, CDR2 YNNKEL (reference sequence). V was trimmed by 0 bases and J by 6 bases, leaving 12 bases between them. For the CDR3, the DNA is TGTGCCAGCAGCCAAGACCCTAGCTTCGGCGAGCAGTACTTC. Protein: CASSQDPSFGEQYF.

This sequence joins TRBV10-3 and TRBJ2-3; no definite D call. V was cut by 0 bases and J by 3 bases, with 13 bases left in between. CDR3 length: 16 amino acids. The V gene's germline CDR1 is ENHRY and CDR2 SYGVKD. This CDR3 reads CAISESLGFGTDTQYF. CDR3 bases: TGTGCCATCAGTGAGTCGTTAGGGTTTGGGACAGATACGCAGTATTTT.

The chain recombines TRBV27 with TRBJ2-7; D is perhaps TRBD2 (5 bases). The V and J ends lost 10 bases and 4 bases respectively, with 17 bases between them. The CDR3 is 13 residues long. Germline values: CDR1 MNHEY, CDR2 SMNVEV (reference sequence). The chain's CDR3 is CATGIRYGYEQYF. The CDR3 coding sequence is TGTGCCACCGGGATCCGATACGGATACGAGCAGTACTTC.

The V and J genes are TRBV19 and TRBJ1-1; D gene uncertain. The V end was cut by 6 bases, the J end by 5 bases, with 16 bases between. CDR1 is LNHDA and CDR2 is SQIVND in the germline V gene (reference sequence). The CDR3 loop spans 14 amino acids. CDR3 loop: CASRQPGSRTEAFF. The CDR3 DNA is TGTGCCAGTAGGCAACCGGGATCGAGGACTGAAGCTTTCTTT.

The J gene is TRBJ1-4, the V gene TRBV19; no reliable D call. V lost 1 base and J lost 4, with 10 bases in between. The germline V gene encodes CDR1 LNHDA and CDR2 SQIVND (reference sequence). The CDR3 consists of 15 residues. The CDR3 DNA reads TGTGCCAGTAGTATAGTAGGAGTGGGTAATGAAAAACTGTTTTTT. The encoded protein is CASSIVGVGNEKLFF.

The chain employs TRBV6-5 and TRBJ2-7; no clear D. The length of the CDR3 is 15 residues. Germline CDR1 MNHEY, CDR2 SVGAGI. V was shortened by 0 bases and J by 6 bases, with 15 bases between the two germline ends. The CDR3 spells CASSYSNVRFGEQYF. CDR3 DNA: TGTGCCAGCAGTTACTCGAATGTTCGGTTCGGCGAGCAGTACTTC.

The chain recombines TRBV5-1 with TRBJ2-7; tentative D call: TRBD1 (5 bases). The CDR3 contains 15 residues. Germline-derived CDR1 and CDR2 are SGHRS and YFSETQ. V gave up 4 bases and J gave up 6 bases, with 20 bases separating them. This CDR3 reads CASSLTPVQGSEQYF. The DNA of the CDR3 is TGCGCCAGCAGCCTGACTCCCGTGCAGGGTAGCGAGCAGTACTTC.

This clone has only one observation. V is TRBV11-2 and J is TRBJ2-5; 11 positions match TRBD2. The CDR3 totals 17 residues. Trimming at V came to 2 bases and at J to 5 bases, leaving 10 bases not matched to a gene. Per the germline V gene, CDR1 is SGHAT and CDR2 is FQNNGV. The CDR3 nucleotides read TGTGCCAGCAGCTTATTAGCTAGCGGGAGGTATTTGGAGACCCAGTACTTC. Translation: CASSLLASGRYLETQYF. Full variable domain (rest looked up from reference TRBV11-2 and TRBJ2-5): EAGVAQSPRYKIIEKRQSVAFWCNPISGHATLYWYQQILGQGPKLLIQFQNNGVVDDSQLPKDRFSAERLKGVDSTLKIQPAKLEDSAVYLCASSLLASGRYLETQYFGPGTRLLVL.

V usage is TRBV3-1 (or the pseudogene TRBV3-2) and J usage is TRBJ2-7; no clear D. The CDR3 extends over 12 amino acids. Germline loops: CDR1 LGHDT, CDR2 YNNKEL (reference sequence). Trimming cost V 2 bases and J 7 bases, with 9 bases left between them. Here the CDR3 reads CASSQLAWEQYF. The CDR3 DNA reads TGTGCCAGCAGCCAACTGGCTTGGGAGCAGTACTTC.

This clone is medium-sized within its sample. The V and J genes are TRBV27 and TRBJ1-1, with 9 bases lining up with TRBD1. Unmatched junction bases numbered 10, after V lost 6 bases and J lost 11 bases. Germline assignment: CDR1 MNHEY and CDR2 SMNVEV (reference sequence). There are 13 residues in the CDR3. The CDR3 region is CASSWTGAPWAFF. The CDR3, as DNA: TGTGCCAGCAGCTGGACAGGGGCCCCATGGGCTTTCTTT.

This clone came up a few times. The genes are TRBV10-1 and TRBJ1-2, with a weak D call TRBD1 (5 bases). The ends were cut back, 6 bases at V and 3 bases at J, with 11 bases in the middle. This CDR3 comprises 13 residues. The V gene's germline CDR1 is WNHNN and CDR2 SYGVQD (reference sequence). CDR3 sequence reads: CASSGAGDYGYTF. CDR3 nucleotides: TGCGCCAGCAGCGGGGCCGGGGACTATGGCTACACCTTC.

This clone was seen a handful of times. The J gene is TRBJ1-1, the V gene TRBV5-4, with TRBD1 matching 10 bases. CDR3 length: 16 residues. Germline CDR1 SGHNT, CDR2 YYREEE (reference sequence). Trimming removed 5 bases from V and 0 bases from J; junction bases left unmatched: 7. In DNA form, the CDR3 reads TGTGCCAGCAGGCTAGGACAGGGGGTCATGAACACTGAAGCTTTCTTT. Protein: CASRLGQGVMNTEAFF.

This clone has only a few counts. J is TRBJ2-2 and V is TRBV7-2; 14 bases are shared with TRBD2. The CDR3 spans 15 residues. Germline-derived CDR1 and CDR2 are SGHTA and FQGNSA. Trimming at V came to 9 bases and at J to 6 bases, leaving 6 bases not matched to a gene. The CDR3 region is CARGGLAGGAGELFF. CDR3 DNA: TGTGCCAGAGGAGGACTAGCGGGGGGAGCCGGGGAGCTGTTTTTT.

The chain joins TRBV12-3 or TRBV12-4 to TRBJ1-1; 7 bases fit TRBD1. This CDR3 has 13 residues. V dropped 10 bases and J dropped 1; count of bases not matched to a gene: 6. CDR3 residues: CATKGQTNTEAFF. For the CDR3, the DNA is TGTGCCACCAAGGGACAGACGAACACTGAAGCTTTCTTT.

The sample holds a few counts of this clone. For the CDR3, the DNA is TGTGCCAGCAGTGACTCGTTTAAGGATCGCTATGGCTACACCTTC. Protein sequence: CASSDSFKDRYGYTF. The genes are TRBV6-4 and TRBJ1-2; D gene unclear. Germline assignment: CDR1 MRHNA and CDR2 SNTAGT. The germline V and J ends were trimmed by 0 bases and 4 bases, with 12 bases remaining between them. The CDR3 is 15 amino acids.